This T cell receptor beta chain was found in a study of T cells after somatic rescue of genetic block. From germline, CDR1 is MNHNS and CDR2 SASEGT. The CDR3 loop spans 15 amino acids. V was clipped by 0 bases and J by 2 bases, with 9 bases between them. Sequenced by immunoSEQ multiplex PCR; TCRdb stores in-frame clones only, minus some. Of tens of thousands of clones listed, approximately 96% are singletons. The receptor was derived from a child under two years old. The chain joins TRBV6-1 to TRBJ2-3; D is possibly TRBD1 (6 bases). The sequencing sample was made of peripheral blood mononuclear cells (PBMCs). The DNA for the CDR3 is TGTGCCAGCAGTGAAGCGCCAGGGGTCACAGATACGCAGTATTTT. Its translation: CASSEAPGVTDTQYF.